This TCR beta chain was recovered during a study of blood T cell repertoires in COVID-19 (dated by TCRdb to the early 2020s). About the study as a whole: The collaborator samples originated in the United States, Italy and Spain and spanned the acute and convalescent phases of COVID-19. The samples were drawn from two sources: the first 160 participants of the ongoing ImmuneRACE study, and over 950 subjects contributed by 6 global collaborators. The repertoires were released in a freely available public database meant as a resource for research on the immune response to SARS-CoV-2. Where HLA class I and class II types were available, the types were taken from metadata supplied by the sample provider, not from assay-based typing. Subjects who had been exposed to COVID-19, were actively infected with it, or had recovered from it provided the deeply sampled blood TCRbeta repertoires that made up the dataset. Sample metadata almost always included a de-identified subject ID, COVID-19 status, age in years and sex. The prospective study material was composed of cDNA or gDNA derived from T cells, B-cell-depleted T cells, or PBMCs. Results and caveats for the whole study, not just this receptor: The amount of clinical and demographic metadata varied by source and participant and was provided uncurated.

Comment on this clone: Its recognized antigen is unknown. Per-base quality was not reported, and no clone a single base away is much larger than it.

Clipping removes 4 bases from V and 5 bases from J, with 8 as the unmatched junction base count. Via the germline V gene, CDR1 is SGHRS and CDR2 YFSETQ. The CDR3 runs 14 residues from the cysteine to the phenylalanine. CDR3 DNA is the only sequence kept; it has 42 bases, read in frame from the first base. Enrolling through a virtual design, the prospective study's participants ranged in age from roughly 18 to 95 years and lived across more than 20 United States geographic areas. Cohort assignment in the prospective study relied on participant-reported clinical history from a screening survey and a study questionnaire. For ImmuneRACE Cohort 3, a participant was defined as recovered based on two consecutive negative NP/OP PCR tests, clearance by a healthcare professional, or resolution of symptoms. In the prospective study, mobile phlebotomists collected whole blood, serum and a nasopharyngeal or oropharyngeal swab from each participant. Additional blood draws and questionnaires over an approximately 2-month period could optionally be provided by prospective study participants. Prospective study blood samples were shipped either frozen or at room temperature before DNA extraction.

TCRbeta CDR3 regions were amplified from genomic DNA by means of the immunoSEQ Assay, a bias-controlled multiplex PCR. Processing in the source paper ran as follows. Within the assay, amplification of reference gene primers was used to estimate how many nucleated cells each sample contained. To quantify the absolute abundance of each unique TCRbeta CDR3 rearrangement, sequence reads were collapsed and filtered. For each sample, productive Simpson clonality was calculated as the square root of Simpson's diversity index across productive rearrangements. Here the immuneACCESS table is served through TCRdb, limited to in-frame sequences with V and J called. Missing clones are a known gap in these copies; in checked studies unresolved V genes cover under half, and the rest lacks a known reason. The D gene and trimming were derived from the DNA, and the V and J assignments and clone size from that table. Present in this sample are 250,000 to 400,000 clones, about 87% of which were seen just once. The top ten clones comprise about 5.4% of the sample.

The receptor was derived from a woman in her twenties or thirties who had recovered from COVID-19. The sequenced material came from PBMCs or T cells enriched from blood (not recorded which). Rearrangement joined TRBV5-1 to TRBJ1-1, and TRBD1 matches 7 of the central bases. The nucleotide sequence reads as follows: TGCGCCAGCAGCGAGGGACAGACTATAACTGAAGCTTTCTTT. It encodes CASSEGQTITEAFF. The variable domain in full, with residues beyond the CDR3 obtained from the reference TRBV5-1 and TRBJ1-1 genes, is KAGVTQTPRYLIKTRGQQVTLSCSPISGHRSVSWYQQTPGQGLQFLFEYFSETQRNKGNFPGRFSGRQFSNSRSEMNVSTLELGDSALYLCASSEGQTITEAFFGQGTRLTVV.